This T cell receptor (beta chain) originates from a study of blood T cell repertoires in COVID-19. In the study overall: Sites in the United States, Italy and Spain provided acute and convalescent COVID-19 samples. PBMCs, B-cell-depleted T cells, or T cells were the source of the cDNA or gDNA that made up the material.

V trimming: 1 base; J trimming: 2 bases; junction bases outside the gene matches: 5. Germline CDR1 SEHNR, CDR2 FQNEAQ (reference sequence). The CDR3 is made up of 16 amino acids. This table comes from immunoSEQ multiplex PCR, and its TCRdb copy is limited to in-frame clones, with some not included. The sample has roughly 120,000 clones, about 85% seen once. The V and J genes are TRBV7-9 and TRBJ2-3; 8 positions agree with TRBD2. This sequence was found in a man between 65 and 79 years old with acute or convalescent COVID-19. The sequenced material came from peripheral blood. CDR3 coding DNA: TGTGCCAGCAGCTTAGGGGCGGGAGGCCTCACAGATACGCAGTATTTT. Amino acid sequence: CASSLGAGGLTDTQYF.